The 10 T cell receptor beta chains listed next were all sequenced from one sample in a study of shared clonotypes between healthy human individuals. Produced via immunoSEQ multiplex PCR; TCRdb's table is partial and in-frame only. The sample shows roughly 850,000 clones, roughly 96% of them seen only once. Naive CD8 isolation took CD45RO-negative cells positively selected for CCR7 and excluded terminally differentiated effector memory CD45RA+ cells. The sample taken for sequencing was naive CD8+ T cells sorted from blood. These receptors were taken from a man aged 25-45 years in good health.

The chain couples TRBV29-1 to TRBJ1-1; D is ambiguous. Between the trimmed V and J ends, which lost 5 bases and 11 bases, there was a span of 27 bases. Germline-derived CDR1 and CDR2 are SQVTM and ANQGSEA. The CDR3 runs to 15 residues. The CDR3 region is CSVPYSGDRWKRAFF. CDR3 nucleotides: TGCAGCGTTCCGTACTCAGGTGACCGTTGGAAGAGGGCTTTCTTT.

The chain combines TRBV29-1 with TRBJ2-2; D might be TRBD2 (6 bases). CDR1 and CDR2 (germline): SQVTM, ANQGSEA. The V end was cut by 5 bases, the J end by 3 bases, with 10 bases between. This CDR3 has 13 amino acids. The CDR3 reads CSVRREDTGELFF. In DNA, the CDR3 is TGCAGCGTTCGAAGGGAGGACACCGGGGAGCTGTTTTTT.

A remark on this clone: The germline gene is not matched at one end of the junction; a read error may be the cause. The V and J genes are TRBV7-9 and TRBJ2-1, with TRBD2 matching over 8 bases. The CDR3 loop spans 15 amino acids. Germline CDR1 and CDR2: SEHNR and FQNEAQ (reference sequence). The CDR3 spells CASSLAGFTYNEQFF. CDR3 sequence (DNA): TGTGCCAGCAGCCTAGCGGGTTTCACCTACAATGAGCAGTTCTTC. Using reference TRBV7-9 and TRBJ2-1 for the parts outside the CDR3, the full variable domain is DTGVSQNPRHKITKRGQNVTFRCDPISEHNRLYWYRQTLGQGPEFLTYFQNEAQLEKSRLLSDRFSAERPKGSFSTLEIQRTEQGDSAMYLCASSLAGFTYNEQFFGPGTRLTVL.

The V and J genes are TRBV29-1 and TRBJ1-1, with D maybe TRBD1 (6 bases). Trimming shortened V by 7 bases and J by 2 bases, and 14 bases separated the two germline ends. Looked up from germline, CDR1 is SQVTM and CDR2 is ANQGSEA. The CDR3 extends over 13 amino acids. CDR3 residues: CSGAGVTNTEAFF. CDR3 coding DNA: TGCAGCGGGGCAGGGGTTACCAACACTGAAGCTTTCTTT.

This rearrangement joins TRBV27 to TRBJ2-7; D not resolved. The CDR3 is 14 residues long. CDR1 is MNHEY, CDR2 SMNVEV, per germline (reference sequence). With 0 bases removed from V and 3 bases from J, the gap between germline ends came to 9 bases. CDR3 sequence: CASSLSRSRYEQYF. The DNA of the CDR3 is TGTGCCAGCAGTTTATCCCGGTCCCGCTACGAGCAGTACTTC.

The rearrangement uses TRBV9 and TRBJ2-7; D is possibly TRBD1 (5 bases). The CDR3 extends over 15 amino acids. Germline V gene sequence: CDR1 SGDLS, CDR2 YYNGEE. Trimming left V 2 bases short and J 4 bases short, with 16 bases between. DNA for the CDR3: TGTGCCAGCAGCGTTGACGGCAGCAGGGATTACGAGCAGTACTTC. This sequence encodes CASSVDGSRDYEQYF.

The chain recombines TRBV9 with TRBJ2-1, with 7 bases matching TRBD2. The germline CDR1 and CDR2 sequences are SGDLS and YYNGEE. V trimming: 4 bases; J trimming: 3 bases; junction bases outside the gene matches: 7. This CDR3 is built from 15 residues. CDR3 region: CASSPGGGHYNEQFF. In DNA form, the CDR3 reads TGTGCCAGCAGCCCTGGGGGAGGGCACTACAATGAGCAGTTCTTC.

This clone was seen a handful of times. CDR3 residues: CASSLAGTSNYEQYF. In nucleotides, the CDR3 is TGTGCCAGCAGCTTGGCAGGGACTAGCAACTACGAGCAGTACTTC. This chain uses TRBV5-4 with TRBJ2-7; 9 positions match TRBD2. V was clipped by 0 bases and J by 3 bases; unmatched bases: 4. This CDR3 is 15 amino acids long. CDR1 and CDR2 from the germline V gene are SGHNT and YYREEE (reference sequence).

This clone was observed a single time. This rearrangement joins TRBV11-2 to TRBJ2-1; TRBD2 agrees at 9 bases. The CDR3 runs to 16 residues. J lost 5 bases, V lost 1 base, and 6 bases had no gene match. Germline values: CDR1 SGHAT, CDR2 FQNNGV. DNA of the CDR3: TGTGCCAGCAGCTTAGGACGACTAGCGGCCCACAATGAGCAGTTCTTC. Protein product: CASSLGRLAAHNEQFF.

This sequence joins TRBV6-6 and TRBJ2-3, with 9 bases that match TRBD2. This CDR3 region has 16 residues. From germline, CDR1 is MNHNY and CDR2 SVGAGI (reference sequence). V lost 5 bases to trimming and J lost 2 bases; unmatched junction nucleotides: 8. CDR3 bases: TGTGCCAGCAGTCACGGGACTAGCCGATTCACAGATACGCAGTATTTT. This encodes CASSHGTSRFTDTQYF.